The 8 T cell receptor beta chains in this list originate from one sample, sequenced in a study of tumor and adjacent non-tumor tissue in lung cancer. No cell sorting was done before RNA was extracted from the tissue. The library came from three nested PCR rounds adapted from ARM-PCR protocols. A single record per CDR3 protein comes from TCRdb applying MiXCR to the multiplex PCR reads. The sample includes under 150,000 distinct CDR3 sequences, about 71% of them seen just once. Sequences were obtained from lung tumor tissue. The receptors shown here come from a man between 60 and 70 years old with small cell lung cancer.

This clonotype was counted many times. This sequence joins TRBV20-1 and TRBJ2-3, with D possibly TRBD2 on 6 matching bases. The V end lost 6 bases, the J end lost 6 bases, and 10 bases lay between the germline ends. The CDR3 is made up of 11 amino acids. Germline V gene data show CDR1 as DFQATT and CDR2 as SNEGSKA (reference sequence). CDR3 region: CSAGSGDTQYF. DNA of the CDR3: TGCAGTGCCGGGAGCGGGGATACGCAGTATTTT.

As for this clonotype: At one end the junction does not follow the germline gene, possibly because of a read error. The CDR3 DNA follows: TGTGCCAGCAATACCAGACAGGGCTTCTATGACTACACCTTC. It specifies CASNTRQGFYDYTF. This rearrangement joins TRBV28 to TRBJ1-2, with 7 bases aligning to TRBD1. In germline, CDR1 is MDHEN, CDR2 SYDVKM. The CDR3 is 14 amino acids.

In the case of this clonotype: A read error may explain this, as a much larger clone is one base away. This chain uses TRBV6-1 with TRBJ1-2; D may be TRBD1 (5 bases). This CDR3 has 13 residues. Germline-derived CDR1 and CDR2 are MNHNS and SASEGT. CDR3 in amino acids: CASGEAAGYGYTF. CDR3 DNA: TGTGCCAGCGGTGAAGCGGCAGGGTATGGCTACACCTTC.

In the case of this clonotype: One end of the junction varies from germline; a read error may be responsible. The chain uses TRBV11-2 and TRBJ1-6; maybe TRBD1 (6 bases). Germline V gives CDR1 SGHAT, CDR2 FQNNGV. This CDR3 has 16 amino acids. The CDR3 sequence: CASSLPSQGSGSSLHF. The CDR3 nucleotides read TGTGCCAGCAGCTTGCCCTCTCAGGGGAGTGGTTCATCCCTCCACTTT.

On this clonotype itself: A read error may produce the germline difference seen at one junction end. The chain carries TRBV20-1 and TRBJ1-1; no firm D call. This CDR3 is 11 amino acids long. CDR1 is DFQATT and CDR2 is SNEGSKA in the germline V gene (reference sequence). The DNA of the CDR3 is TGCAGTGCCACCACCAGCACTGCAGCTTTCTTT. It encodes CSATTSTAAFF.

In the case of this clonotype: A much larger clonotype is one base distant, so this may be a read error. The conserved phenylalanine or tryptophan normally closing the CDR3 is absent here, so this likely arose from a read error. CDR3 amino acids: CASRHRDRTMNTEAFS. In DNA form, the CDR3 reads TGTGCCAGCAGGCACCGGGACAGGACGATGAACACTGAAGCTTTCTCT. This rearrangement joins TRBV6-1 to TRBJ1-1; TRBD1 matches at 8 bases. In germline, CDR1 is MNHNS, CDR2 SASEGT. The CDR3 is 16 residues long. Germline trimming cut 6 bases from V and 0 bases from J; bases unmatched to any gene: 9.

The chain is built from TRBV20-1 and TRBJ1-1; D unclear. This CDR3 has 11 amino acids. V lost 6 bases, J lost 4 bases, and 9 bases lay in between. Germline V CDR1 and CDR2: DFQATT, SNEGSKA (reference sequence). The CDR3 spells CSASPITEAFF. The DNA for the CDR3 is TGCAGTGCAAGCCCCATCACTGAAGCTTTCTTT.

As regards this clonotype: At one of its ends the junction is not consistent with the germline gene, which may arise from a read error. The V call is TRBV11-2, the J call TRBJ2-7; tentatively, D is TRBD2 (7 bases). The CDR3 is 16 residues long. Germline CDR1 SGHAT, CDR2 FQNNGV. This CDR3 is CASSLSACGGFYGQYF. The CDR3 bases are TGTGCTAGCAGTTTATCAGCATGCGGGGGCTTCTACGGGCAGTACTTC.